A single sample gave rise to the 18 T cell receptor beta chains below, sequenced in a study of blood T cells in healthy people across ages. A second PCR of 7 to 11 cycles used a sample-barcoded 5' primer and a J-beta primer mix. TCRdb called the 5' RACE reads again in MiXCR, with one record for every CDR3 protein. The sample shows about 750,000 distinct CDR3 sequences, roughly 50% of them seen only once. Input material: blood. These receptors all stem from a man older than 75 in good health.

The genes are TRBV6-4 and TRBJ2-1, with TRBD2 matching 7 bases. V dropped 0 bases and J dropped 3; count of bases not matched to a gene: 5. The CDR3 loop spans 16 amino acids. Germline lookup yields CDR1 MRHNA and CDR2 SNTAGT. CDR3 region: CASSDSGRTSYNEQFF. CDR3 nucleotides: TGTGCCAGCAGTGACTCCGGGAGGACTAGCTACAATGAGCAGTTCTTC.

The gene calls are TRBV29-1 and TRBJ2-7; 15 bases are shared with TRBD2. Germline V gene data show CDR1 as SQVTM and CDR2 as ANQGSEA. The CDR3 has 14 residues. V trimming: 7 bases; J trimming: 7 bases; junction bases outside the gene matches: 8. Here the CDR3 reads CSAGTSGGYNEQYF. The CDR3 bases are TGCAGCGCCGGGACTAGCGGGGGGTACAATGAGCAGTACTTC.

For this clonotype: An end of the junction differs from the germline gene, which may be a read error. The CDR3 nucleotides are TGTGCCAGCAGCGACGGACAGCACTCTCAAGGGACCCAGTACTTC. It codes for CASSDGQHSQGTQYF. The genes are TRBV27 and TRBJ2-5, with D perhaps TRBD1 (6 bases). The germline V gene encodes CDR1 MNHEY and CDR2 SMNVEV (reference sequence). The CDR3 sequence is 15 residues long.

The chain employs TRBV6-2 or TRBV6-3 and TRBJ2-1; D may match TRBD1 or TRBD2 (5 bases each). Germline loops: CDR1 MNHEY, CDR2 SVGEGT. The CDR3 extends over 16 amino acids. Trimming shortened V by 8 bases and J by 0 bases, and 17 bases separated the two germline ends. The CDR3 here is CASRTPGPASYNEQFF. The CDR3 bases are TGTGCCAGCCGCACCCCGGGACCCGCCTCCTACAATGAGCAGTTCTTC.

The chain joins TRBV6-2 or TRBV6-3 to TRBJ2-3; D gene ambiguous. Germline V CDR1 and CDR2: MNHEY, SVGEGT. This CDR3 is built from 14 residues. The germline V and J ends were trimmed by 0 bases and 1 base, with 5 bases remaining between them. The CDR3 protein is CASSYSQGTDTQYF. The CDR3 bases are TGTGCCAGCAGTTACTCTCAGGGCACAGATACGCAGTATTTT.

The sample holds a few counts of this clonotype. V usage is TRBV29-1 and J usage is TRBJ1-1; D gene unclear. CDR3 length equals 13 residues. From germline, CDR1 is SQVTM and CDR2 ANQGSEA. Trimming cost V 7 bases and J 1 base, with 13 bases left between them. The CDR3 nucleotides are TGCAGCGCCTTGCCTTTGTGGAACACTGAAGCTTTCTTT. It codes for CSALPLWNTEAFF.

CDR3: CASTRTRDYEQYF. The CDR3, as DNA: TGTGCCAGCACGAGGACAAGAGACTACGAGCAGTACTTC. The chain combines TRBV2 with TRBJ2-5; the D gene is possibly TRBD1 (5 bases). The DNA end lines up better with TRBJ2-7; the J call may be wrong. The CDR3 consists of 13 residues. Germline V gene data show CDR1 as SNHLY and CDR2 as FYNNEI.

V usage is TRBV7-2 and J usage is TRBJ2-5; D is uncertain. V lost 5 bases and J lost 7, with 20 bases in between. The CDR3 covers 15 residues. Germline loops: CDR1 SGHTA, CDR2 FQGNSA. The CDR3 DNA reads as TGTGCCAGCAGCCTAGACGGACGGATAGAAGGGACCCAGTACTTC. Encoded protein: CASSLDGRIEGTQYF.

This clonotype has more than one count but fewer than ten. The V call is TRBV20-1, the J call TRBJ2-4; TRBD1 matches 7 bases. The J call could be wrong; TRBJ2-7 is a better fit for the DNA end. The CDR3 sequence is 14 residues long. The germline CDR1 and CDR2 sequences are DFQATT and SNEGSKA (reference sequence). CDR3 region: CSARPNRGRDEQYF. The CDR3 DNA is TGCAGTGCTAGGCCCAACAGGGGACGGGACGAGCAGTACTTC.

This clonotype has more than one count but fewer than ten. The rearrangement links TRBV20-1 to TRBJ2-1; 9 bases fit TRBD2. This CDR3 has 16 amino acids. The V gene end was trimmed by 3 bases and the J gene end by 7 bases; junction bases not matched to a gene: 13. Germline CDR1 DFQATT, CDR2 SNEGSKA (reference sequence). CDR3 nucleotides: TGCAGTGCTAGGGGGAGTAGCGGGAGTCTTTGGAATGAGCAGTTCTTC. Amino acid sequence: CSARGSSGSLWNEQFF.

This clonotype was counted only a few times. The chain joins TRBV29-1 to TRBJ2-4, with a possible D match to TRBD1 (6 bases). The germline V gene encodes CDR1 SQVTM and CDR2 ANQGSEA. V gave up 1 base and J gave up 2 bases, with 12 bases separating them. This CDR3 comprises 15 residues. CDR3 region: CSVEGTGKTKNIQYF. CDR3 sequence (DNA): TGCAGCGTTGAAGGCACAGGGAAAACCAAAAACATTCAGTACTTC.

The table lists this clonotype with a few counts. The chain is built from TRBV2 and TRBJ2-5, with a tentative D call TRBD2 (7 bases). Deletions cut 7 bases from V and 4 bases from J, with 16 bases between. The CDR3 contains 14 residues. Germline V lookup: CDR1 SNHLY, CDR2 FYNNEI. CDR3 residues: CASTGGGGRETQYF. In nucleotides, the CDR3 is TGTGCCAGCACCGGTGGGGGGGGCCGAGAGACCCAGTACTTC.

This clonotype was observed a handful of times. This chain joins TRBV27 and TRBJ2-5; D ambiguous. V lost 6 bases, J lost 5 bases, and 13 bases lay in between. Germline CDR1 reads MNHEY; CDR2 reads SMNVEV (reference sequence). The CDR3 runs 13 residues. The CDR3 DNA sequence: TGTGCCAGCAGCCCATCGTTTGGGGAGACCCAGTACTTC. Its protein product is CASSPSFGETQYF.

Ten or more counts support this clonotype. The J gene is TRBJ2-4, the V gene TRBV10-3; D is ambiguous. The CDR3 spans 14 residues. The V gene lost 2 bases and the J gene lost 0 bases, with 5 bases spanning the gap. Germline-derived CDR1 and CDR2 are ENHRY and SYGVKD. The DNA for the CDR3 is TGTGCCATCAGTGAGGGATCAGCCAAAAACATTCAGTACTTC. Translated, it gives CAISEGSAKNIQYF.

The chain recombines TRBV20-1 with TRBJ1-2, with TRBD1 matching over 9 bases. This CDR3 has 16 amino acids. Germline CDR1 reads DFQATT; CDR2 reads SNEGSKA (reference sequence). With V trimmed by 5 bases and J by 8 bases, 18 bases remained unmatched. CDR3 in DNA: TGCAGTGCTTACAGCCGGGACAGGGCCCTATTAGAAGGCTACACCTTC. Translating gives CSAYSRDRALLEGYTF.

The table lists this clonotype with a count of one. The chain carries TRBV3-1 and TRBJ2-3; possibly TRBD1 for D (5 bases). This CDR3 region has 15 residues. The germline V and J ends were trimmed by 1 base and 5 bases, with 13 bases remaining between them. Germline V lookup: CDR1 LGHDT, CDR2 YNNKEL (reference sequence). In DNA form, the CDR3 reads TGTGCCAGCAGCCAAGGACAGATCGGGTTAGATACGCAGTATTTT. Its protein product is CASSQGQIGLDTQYF.

The table lists this clonotype with a few counts. The genes are TRBV4-2 and TRBJ2-7, with TRBD2 as a possible D gene (6 bases). The germline V gene encodes CDR1 LGHNA and CDR2 YNFKEQ. The CDR3 covers 17 residues. Trimming removed 5 bases from V and 6 bases from J, with 26 bases in between. CDR3 bases: TGTGCCAGCAGCGCCGAAACCGGGACCCGGGGGAGCTCCGAGCAGTACTTC. The encoded protein is CASSAETGTRGSSEQYF.

About this clonotype itself: This CDR3 fails to terminate in the conserved phenylalanine or tryptophan, so it likely reflects a read error. The V gene is TRBV6-1, the J gene TRBJ2-7; D may be TRBD1 or TRBD2 (5 bases each). The germline V and J ends were trimmed by 6 bases and 0 bases, with 18 bases remaining between them. The CDR3 loop spans 16 amino acids. Germline V lookup: CDR1 MNHNS, CDR2 SASEGT. The CDR3 coding sequence is TGTGCCAGCAGACAAACCGGGACGGGGAGCTCCTACGAGCAGTACTCC. This sequence encodes CASRQTGTGSSYEQYS.